The clone carrying this T cell receptor beta chain was seen at least ten times. The data belong to a study of blood T cells in healthy people across ages. V was pared by 6 bases and J by 1 base, with 8 bases of the junction left unmatched. The germline V gene encodes CDR1 ENHRY and CDR2 SYGVKD. The CDR3 totals 16 residues. Each sample yielded at least 6 micrograms of PBMC total RNA. Next came a second PCR, run for about 7 to 12 cycles, which used a sample-barcoded 5' primer along with a J-beta primer mix. TCRdb redid the calling of the 5' RACE reads with MiXCR, one entry per CDR3 protein. The data hold around 320,000 distinct CDR3 sequences, with around 27% observed a single time.

This chain uses TRBV10-3 with TRBJ2-1; 8 bases agree with TRBD2. Input material: blood. This TCR came from a woman in her 70s in good health. CDR3 DNA sequence: TGTGCCATCAGGGGGACTAGGGCTGGATCCTACAATGAGCAGTTCTTC. It translates to CAIRGTRAGSYNEQFF.